Listed here are 28 T cell receptor beta chains from one sample, sequenced in a study of blood T cell repertoires in COVID-19. Clones were sequenced by immunoSEQ multiplex PCR, and TCRdb holds only the in-frame ones, with some missing. The sample includes about 200,000 clones, 85% to 90% of them seen just once. Sequenced input: peripheral blood. These receptors all stem from a man in his forties or fifties with acute or convalescent COVID-19.

The V and J genes are TRBV19 and TRBJ2-6, with 7 positions matching TRBD1. The CDR3 spans 16 residues. V was clipped by 3 bases and J by 3 bases; unmatched bases: 5. CDR1 is LNHDA, CDR2 SQIVND, per germline (reference sequence). CDR3 sequence reads: CASSIYRGNGANVLTF. Written as DNA, the CDR3 is TGTGCCAGTAGTATTTACAGGGGTAATGGGGCCAACGTCCTGACTTTC.

The chain uses TRBV10-3 and TRBJ2-7; the D gene is possibly TRBD2 (6 bases). CDR1 is ENHRY, CDR2 SYGVKD, per germline. The germline V and J ends were trimmed by 4 bases and 0 bases, with 19 bases remaining between them. CDR3 length: 17 residues. CDR3 nucleotide sequence: TGTGCCATCAGTGCGGCTAGCGCATTGGGTCTCTCCTACGAGCAGTACTTC. As protein: CAISAASALGLSYEQYF.

V and J are TRBV6-5 and TRBJ2-7; TRBD1 matches at 9 bases. V gave up 5 bases and J gave up 6 bases; unmatched junction bases: 5. Germline V CDR1 and CDR2: MNHEY, SVGAGI. The CDR3 extends over 13 amino acids. CDR3 amino acids: CASSKQGAIEQYV. CDR3 nucleotide sequence: TGTGCCAGCAGTAAACAGGGGGCAATCGAGCAGTACGTC.

The chain is built from TRBV19 and TRBJ2-7; perhaps TRBD2 as D (6 bases). V lost 0 bases and J lost 4, with 16 bases in between. Per germline, CDR1 LNHDA and CDR2 SQIVND (reference sequence). The CDR3 has 16 residues. The CDR3 bases are TGTGCCAGTAGTATAGATCGGTGGAGGACTATGTACGAGCAGTACTTC. This sequence encodes CASSIDRWRTMYEQYF.

This clone was detected once. The J gene is TRBJ2-3, the V gene TRBV7-9; TRBD2 aligns across 8 bases. Per germline, CDR1 SEHNR and CDR2 FQNEAQ (reference sequence). Unmatched junction bases numbered 2, after V lost 1 base and J lost 5 bases. This CDR3 contains 14 residues. The CDR3 is CASSLGLARDTQYF. In DNA form, the CDR3 reads TGTGCCAGCAGCTTAGGACTAGCGAGAGATACGCAGTATTTT.

The chain has TRBV6-6 and TRBJ2-2; 8 bases agree with TRBD2. Losses at the gene ends were 7 bases for V and 4 bases for J; bases not matched to a gene: 5. CDR3 length equals 14 residues. Germline loops: CDR1 MNHNY, CDR2 SVGAGI (reference sequence). CDR3 loop: CASIRGGATGELFF. CDR3 coding DNA: TGTGCCAGCATCCGGGGGGGGGCCACCGGGGAGCTGTTTTTT.

This chain uses TRBV3-1 (or the pseudogene TRBV3-2) with TRBJ2-7; 10 bases line up with TRBD2. The CDR3 runs to 15 residues. Looked up from germline, CDR1 is LGHDT and CDR2 is YNNKEL (reference sequence). The V segment lost 2 bases and the J segment 2 bases; nucleotides outside the gene matches: 3. CDR3 region: CASSQPSGGPYEQYF. The CDR3, as DNA: TGTGCCAGCAGCCAACCTAGCGGGGGTCCCTACGAGCAGTACTTC.

The gene calls are TRBV7-2 and TRBJ2-3, with 12 bases aligning to TRBD2. There are 16 residues in the CDR3. Germline V CDR1 and CDR2: SGHTA, FQGNSA. Unmatched junction bases numbered 8, after V lost 5 bases and J lost 5 bases. CDR3 amino acids: CASSERLAGEVDTQYF. CDR3 sequence (DNA): TGTGCCAGCAGCGAACGACTAGCGGGAGAAGTAGATACGCAGTATTTT. The full variable domain, in which reference TRBV7-2 and TRBJ2-3 provide the parts outside the CDR3, is GAGVSQSPSNKVTEKGKDVELRCDPISGHTALYWYRQSLGQGLEFLIYFQGNSAPDKSGLPSDRFSAERTGGSVSTLTIQRTQQEDSAVYLCASSERLAGEVDTQYFGPGTRLTVL.

Remarks on this clone: The same CDR3 is also encoded by other DNA sequences in this sample. The chain recombines TRBV6-5 with TRBJ1-5, with 8 positions matching TRBD1. The CDR3 consists of 15 residues. Germline values: CDR1 MNHEY, CDR2 SVGAGI. V trimming: 6 bases; J trimming: 0 bases; junction bases outside the gene matches: 4. As DNA, the CDR3 is TGTGCCAGCAGCCCGGGACAGGTTAGCAATCAGCCCCAGCATTTT. It yields the protein CASSPGQVSNQPQHF.

The gene calls are TRBV6-5 and TRBJ1-5; D remains unclear. Trimming shortened V by 8 bases and J by 5 bases, and 10 bases separated the two germline ends. Germline V lookup: CDR1 MNHEY, CDR2 SVGAGI. This CDR3 region has 12 residues. The CDR3 nucleotides are TGTGCCAGCTGGGCAACTCATCAGCCCCAGCATTTT. It is translated as CASWATHQPQHF.

This sequence joins TRBV13 and TRBJ1-4; 9 bases are a match to TRBD1. With V trimmed by 3 bases and J by 5 bases, 4 bases remained unmatched. Germline V CDR1 and CDR2: PRHDT, FYEKMQ (reference sequence). The CDR3 contains 15 residues. CDR3 region: CASSFGTGKNEKLFF. CDR3 DNA: TGTGCCAGCAGCTTCGGGACAGGGAAGAATGAAAAACTGTTTTTT.

This clone was picked up one time. The J gene is TRBJ1-5, the V gene TRBV18; D remains unclear. V was clipped by 1 base and J by 3 bases, with 10 bases between them. CDR1 is KGHSH, CDR2 LQKENI, per germline. CDR3 length: 15 amino acids. CDR3 sequence reads: CASSPQEGPNQPQHF. The CDR3 bases are TGTGCCAGCTCACCACAGGAGGGCCCCAATCAGCCCCAGCATTTT.

This clone was observed a handful of times. V and J are TRBV7-9 and TRBJ1-2, with 10 nucleotides matching TRBD1. CDR1 and CDR2 from the germline V gene are SEHNR and FQNEAQ (reference sequence). J was trimmed by 4 bases and V by 5 bases; bases with no gene match: 10. The CDR3 contains 16 residues. The CDR3 sequence is CASSTKWDRGAYGYTF. The DNA of the CDR3 is TGTGCCAGCAGCACGAAGTGGGACAGGGGTGCCTATGGCTACACCTTC.

This chain's CDR3 is CASSVGDYTDTQYF. The CDR3 DNA is TGTGCCAGCAGTGTCGGTGACTACACAGATACGCAGTATTTT. The chain uses TRBV2 and TRBJ2-3; D is possibly TRBD2 (5 bases). Per the germline V gene, CDR1 is SNHLY and CDR2 is FYNNEI. V dropped 4 bases and J dropped 2 bases, with 10 bases sitting between them. The CDR3 has 14 residues.

V and J are TRBV6-2 or TRBV6-3 and TRBJ2-5; TRBD2 might be the D (5 bases). The CDR3 is made up of 13 amino acids. V lost 2 bases, J lost 7 bases, and 11 bases lay in between. Per germline, CDR1 MNHEY and CDR2 SVGEGT. CDR3 sequence: CASSYTGSGTQYF. CDR3 DNA: TGTGCCAGCAGTTACACGGGAAGCGGGACCCAGTACTTC.

The chain has TRBV11-2 and TRBJ2-7; 9 bases are shared with TRBD1. This CDR3 has 17 residues. V lost 3 bases, J lost 0 bases, and 9 bases stayed unmatched. The germline V gene encodes CDR1 SGHAT and CDR2 FQNNGV. The chain's CDR3 is CASSLSAGQGSSYEQYV. The CDR3 DNA sequence: TGTGCCAGCAGCTTGTCCGCGGGACAGGGTAGCTCCTACGAGCAGTACGTC.

The CDR3 bases are TGTGCCAGCAGCAAGAGCCCCGCTTCACCCCTCCACTTT. Amino acid sequence: CASSKSPASPLHF. The chain combines TRBV7-9 with TRBJ1-6; D unclear. Germline CDR1 reads SEHNR; CDR2 reads FQNEAQ (reference sequence). This CDR3 has 13 residues. Trimming cost V 5 bases and J 9 bases, with 11 bases left between them.

V and J are TRBV18 and TRBJ2-3; perhaps TRBD2 as D (5 bases). This CDR3 is built from 14 residues. V was trimmed by 6 bases and J by 1 base, leaving 11 bases between them. CDR1 is KGHSH and CDR2 is LQKENI in the germline V gene. CDR3 in DNA: TGTGCCAGCTCGGACTCTTGGGGCACAGATACGCAGTATTTT. Protein: CASSDSWGTDTQYF. Looking up the rest from reference TRBV18 and TRBJ2-3 gives the full variable domain: NAGVMQNPRHLVRRRGQEARLRCSPMKGHSHVYWYRQLPEEGLKFMVYLQKENIIDESGMPKERFSAEFPKEGPSILRIQQVVRGDSAAYFCASSDSWGTDTQYFGPGTRLTVL.

The chain uses TRBV28 and TRBJ2-7; 7 nucleotides line up with TRBD1. Germline values: CDR1 MDHEN, CDR2 SYDVKM. This CDR3 region has 16 residues. The ends lost 4 bases at V and 3 bases at J; junction bases unmatched: 12. CDR3 protein: CASSSPTGTDHYEQYV. The CDR3 DNA is TGTGCCAGCAGTTCCCCAACCGGGACAGACCACTACGAGCAGTACGTC.

V and J are TRBV9 and TRBJ2-3; D unclear. The CDR3 sequence is 14 residues long. Germline CDR1 reads SGDLS; CDR2 reads YYNGEE. Trimming took off 0 bases at V and 2 bases at J, with 7 bases between the two ends. This chain's CDR3 is CASSVGVPTDTQYF. CDR3 coding DNA: TGTGCCAGCAGCGTAGGAGTCCCCACAGATACGCAGTATTTT. Full variable domain (rest looked up from reference TRBV9 and TRBJ2-3): DSGVTQTPKHLITATGQRVTLRCSPRSGDLSVYWYQQSLDQGLQFLIQYYNGEERAKGNILERFSAQQFPDLHSELNLSSLELGDSALYFCASSVGVPTDTQYFGPGTRLTVL.

CDR3 amino acids: CASSQSNSISTGELFF. The DNA for the CDR3 is TGTGCCAGCAGCCAAAGTAATTCTATTTCCACCGGGGAGCTGTTTTTT. V gene TRBV5-4 combines with J gene TRBJ2-2; no clear D gene. The CDR3 has 16 residues. Trimming left V 4 bases short and J 4 bases short, with 17 bases between. Germline V CDR1 and CDR2: SGHNT, YYREEE (reference sequence).

This chain's CDR3 is CASSADSTRGEKLFF. The CDR3 region has the DNA TGCGCCAGCAGCGCGGACAGCACTAGGGGGGAAAAACTGTTTTTT. The chain combines TRBV5-1 with TRBJ1-4; D may be TRBD1 (6 bases). The CDR3 runs to 15 residues. Trimming took 4 bases from V and 8 from J, leaving 18 bases between them. Germline CDR1 SGHRS, CDR2 YFSETQ. Together with reference TRBV5-1 and TRBJ1-4, the CDR3 gives the full variable domain: KAGVTQTPRYLIKTRGQQVTLSCSPISGHRSVSWYQQTPGQGLQFLFEYFSETQRNKGNFPGRFSGRQFSNSRSEMNVSTLELGDSALYLCASSADSTRGEKLFFGSGTQLSVL.

The gene calls are TRBV5-1 and TRBJ2-7; the match to TRBD2 covers 11 bases. The V gene end was trimmed by 4 bases and the J gene end by 3 bases; junction bases not matched to a gene: 6. Germline V CDR1 and CDR2: SGHRS, YFSETQ. There are 15 residues in the CDR3. CDR3 amino acids: CASSPTSGTLYEQYF. CDR3 nucleotides: TGCGCCAGCAGCCCGACTAGCGGGACTCTCTACGAGCAGTACTTC.

This clone was recorded once. This rearrangement joins TRBV14 to TRBJ2-7; D gene ambiguous. Trimming stripped 0 bases from V and 6 bases from J, with 12 bases between. The CDR3 loop spans 14 amino acids. Germline V gene data show CDR1 as SGHDN and CDR2 as FVKESK. CDR3 in DNA: TGTGCCAGCAGCCAAGATAAGAGCCCGGTCGAGCAGTACTTC. It is translated as CASSQDKSPVEQYF.

This clone was seen a single time. V and J are TRBV3-1 (or the pseudogene TRBV3-2) and TRBJ1-4; maybe TRBD1 (5 bases). Germline CDR1 is LGHDT and CDR2 is YNNKEL (reference sequence). The V end was cut by 4 bases, the J end by 1 base, with 10 bases between. The CDR3 has 15 residues. The CDR3 reads CASSPSDRTNEKLFF. The CDR3, as DNA: TGTGCCAGCAGCCCCTCCGACAGAACTAATGAAAAACTGTTTTTT.

This CDR3 reads CAISGYTGDDYGYTF. The CDR3 DNA is TGTGCCATCAGCGGCTATACAGGGGATGACTATGGCTACACCTTC. This sequence joins TRBV10-3 and TRBJ1-2, with 7 bases that match TRBD1. CDR1 and CDR2 from the germline V gene are ENHRY and SYGVKD. Trimming cost V 6 bases and J 3 bases; bases outside gene matches: 10. There are 15 residues in the CDR3.

The CDR3 protein is CASSLSGTRFAEQFF. In DNA form, the CDR3 reads TGTGCCAGCAGTTTATCAGGGACTAGGTTCGCTGAGCAGTTCTTC. This chain joins TRBV27 and TRBJ2-1; 8 nucleotides align to TRBD2. J was trimmed by 9 bases and V by 0 bases; bases with no gene match: 7. The CDR3 sequence is 15 residues long. Looked up from germline, CDR1 is MNHEY and CDR2 is SMNVEV (reference sequence).

V usage is TRBV4-2 and J usage is TRBJ2-5; TRBD2 matches 10 bases. The CDR3 length is 15 residues. J was trimmed by 5 bases and V by 0 bases; bases with no gene match: 3. Germline assignment: CDR1 LGHNA and CDR2 YNFKEQ. The CDR3 loop reads CASSQDLAGEETQYF. DNA of the CDR3: TGTGCCAGCAGCCAAGATCTAGCGGGAGAGGAGACCCAGTACTTC.